This TCR beta chain originates from a study of identifying expanded T cells in peripheral blood. During the collection period, no donor immune events like infections were recorded. Study findings and constraints: Over around two and four weeks, about 15 and 18 clones changed, versus around 1.1 between replicates.

V was cut by 4 bases and J by 4 bases, with 21 bases left in between. Germline lookup yields CDR1 SGHRS and CDR2 YFSETQ. This CDR3 comprises 17 residues. The data were produced by immunoSEQ multiplex PCR, yet TCRdb's version contains in-frame clones alone and is incomplete. The repertoire consists of around 130,000 clones, with 75% to 90% occurring once and the leading ten covering around 8.4%. On this clone itself: What it recognizes is unknown.

The receptor's source is a person aged 18 to 70 in good health. The gene calls are TRBV5-1 and TRBJ2-1; D might be TRBD2 (6 bases). Specimen: blood. CDR3 residues: CASSLPEGIAVYNEQFF. The CDR3 nucleotides are TGCGCCAGCAGCCTTCCTGAGGGGATAGCGGTTTACAATGAGCAGTTCTTC.